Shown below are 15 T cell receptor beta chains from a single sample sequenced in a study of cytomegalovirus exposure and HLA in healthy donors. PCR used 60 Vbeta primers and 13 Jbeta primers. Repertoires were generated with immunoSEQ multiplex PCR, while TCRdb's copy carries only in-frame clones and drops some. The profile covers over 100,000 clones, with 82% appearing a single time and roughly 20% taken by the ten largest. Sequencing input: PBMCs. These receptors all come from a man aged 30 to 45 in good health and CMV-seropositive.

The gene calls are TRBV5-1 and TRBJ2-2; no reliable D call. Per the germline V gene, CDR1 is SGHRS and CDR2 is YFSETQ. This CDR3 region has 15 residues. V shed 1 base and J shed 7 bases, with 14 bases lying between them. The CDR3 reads CASSLFPIPSGELFF. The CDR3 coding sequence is TGCGCCAGCAGCTTGTTCCCCATCCCCAGCGGGGAGCTGTTTTTT.

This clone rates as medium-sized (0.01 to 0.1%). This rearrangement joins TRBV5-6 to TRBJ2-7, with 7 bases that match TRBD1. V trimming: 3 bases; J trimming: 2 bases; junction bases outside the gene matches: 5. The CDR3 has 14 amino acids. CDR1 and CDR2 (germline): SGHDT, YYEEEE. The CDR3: CASSWDRSPYEQYF. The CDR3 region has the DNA TGTGCCAGCAGCTGGGACAGATCCCCCTACGAGCAGTACTTC.

CDR3 bases: TGTGCCAGCGGACAGGGTGATACTGAAGCTTTCTTT. As protein: CASGQGDTEAFF. The gene calls are TRBV2 and TRBJ1-1; 8 bases match TRBD1. This CDR3 region has 12 residues. The ends lost 8 bases at V and 5 bases at J; junction bases unmatched: 4. Germline CDR1 SNHLY, CDR2 FYNNEI.

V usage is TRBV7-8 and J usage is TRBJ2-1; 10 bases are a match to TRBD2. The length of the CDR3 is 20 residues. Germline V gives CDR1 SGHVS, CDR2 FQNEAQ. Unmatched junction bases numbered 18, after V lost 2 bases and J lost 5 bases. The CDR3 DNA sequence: TGTGCCAGCAGCTTAAGGAGGATTGGGGCTAGCGGGAGAACGGACAATGAGCAGTTCTTC. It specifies CASSLRRIGASGRTDNEQFF. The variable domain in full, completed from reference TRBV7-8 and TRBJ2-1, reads GAGVSQSPRYKVAKRGQDVALRCDPISGHVSLFWYQQALGQGPEFLTYFQNEAQLDKSGLPSDRFFAERPEGSVSTLKIQRTQQEDSAVYLCASSLRRIGASGRTDNEQFFGPGTRLTVL.

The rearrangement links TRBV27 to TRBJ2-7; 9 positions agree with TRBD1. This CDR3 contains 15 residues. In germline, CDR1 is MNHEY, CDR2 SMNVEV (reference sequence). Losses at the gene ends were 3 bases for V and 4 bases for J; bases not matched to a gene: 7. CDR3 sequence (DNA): TGTGCCAGCAGTTTGGGGGACAGGGTGAGATACGAGCAGTACGTC. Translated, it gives CASSLGDRVRYEQYV.

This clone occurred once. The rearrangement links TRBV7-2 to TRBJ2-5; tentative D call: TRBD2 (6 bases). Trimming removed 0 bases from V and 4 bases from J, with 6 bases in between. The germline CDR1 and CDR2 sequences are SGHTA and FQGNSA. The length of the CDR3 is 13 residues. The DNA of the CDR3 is TGTGCCAGCAGCTTAGCGGGGGGAGAGACCCAGTACTTC. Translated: CASSLAGGETQYF. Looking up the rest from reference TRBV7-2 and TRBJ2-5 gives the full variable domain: GAGVSQSPSNKVTEKGKDVELRCDPISGHTALYWYRQSLGQGLEFLIYFQGNSAPDKSGLPSDRFSAERTGGSVSTLTIQRTQQEDSAVYLCASSLAGGETQYFGPGTRLLVL.

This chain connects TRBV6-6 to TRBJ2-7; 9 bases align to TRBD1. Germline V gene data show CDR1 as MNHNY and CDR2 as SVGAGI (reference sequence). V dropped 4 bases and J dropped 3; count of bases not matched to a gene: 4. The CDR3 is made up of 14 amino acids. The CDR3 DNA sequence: TGTGCCAGCAGTTTCGACAGGGGGAACTACGAGCAGTACTTC. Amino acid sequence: CASSFDRGNYEQYF.

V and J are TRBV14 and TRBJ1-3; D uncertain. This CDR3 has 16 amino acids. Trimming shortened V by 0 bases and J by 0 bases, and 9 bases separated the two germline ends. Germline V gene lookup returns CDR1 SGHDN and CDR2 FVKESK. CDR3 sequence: CASSQDYSSSGNTIYF. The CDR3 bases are TGTGCCAGCAGCCAAGATTATTCGTCCTCTGGAAACACCATATATTTT. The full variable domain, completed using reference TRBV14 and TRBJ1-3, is EAGVTQFPSHSVIEKGQTVTLRCDPISGHDNLYWYRRVMGKEIKFLLHFVKESKQDESGMPNNRFLAERTGGTYSTLKVQPAELEDSGVYFCASSQDYSSSGNTIYFGEGSWLTVV.

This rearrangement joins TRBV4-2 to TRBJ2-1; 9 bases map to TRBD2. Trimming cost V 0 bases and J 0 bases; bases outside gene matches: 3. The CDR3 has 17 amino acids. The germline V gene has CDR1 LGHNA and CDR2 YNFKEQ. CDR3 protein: CASSQDRLAVSYNEQFF. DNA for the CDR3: TGTGCCAGCAGCCAAGACCGACTAGCGGTCTCCTACAATGAGCAGTTCTTC.

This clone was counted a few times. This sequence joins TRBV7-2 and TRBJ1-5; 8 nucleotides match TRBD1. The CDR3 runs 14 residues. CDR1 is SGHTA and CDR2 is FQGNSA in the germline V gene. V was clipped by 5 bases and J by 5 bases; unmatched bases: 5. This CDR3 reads CASSLDRGYQPQHF. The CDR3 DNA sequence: TGTGCCAGCAGCCTCGACAGGGGCTATCAGCCCCAGCATTTT.

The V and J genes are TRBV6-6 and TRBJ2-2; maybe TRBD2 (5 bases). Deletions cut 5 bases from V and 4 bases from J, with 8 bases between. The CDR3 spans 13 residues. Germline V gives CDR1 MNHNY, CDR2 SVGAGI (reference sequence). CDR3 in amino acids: CASSHTSTGELFF. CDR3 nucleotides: TGTGCCAGCAGTCATACTAGCACCGGGGAGCTGTTTTTT.

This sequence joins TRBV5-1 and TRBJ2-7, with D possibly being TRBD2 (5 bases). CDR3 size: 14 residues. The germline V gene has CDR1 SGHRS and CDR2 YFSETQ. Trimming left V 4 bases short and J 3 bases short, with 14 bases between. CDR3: CASSGVTMNYEQYF. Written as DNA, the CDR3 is TGCGCCAGCAGCGGAGTGACTATGAACTACGAGCAGTACTTC.

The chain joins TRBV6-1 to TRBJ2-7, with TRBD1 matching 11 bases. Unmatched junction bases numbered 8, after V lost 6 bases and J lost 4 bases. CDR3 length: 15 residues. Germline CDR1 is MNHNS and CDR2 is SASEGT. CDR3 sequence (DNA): TGTGCCAGCAGATTGGGACAGGGGGTGTCTTACGAGCAGTACTTC. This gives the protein CASRLGQGVSYEQYF.

CDR3 DNA sequence: TGTGCCAGTAGTGGGCTAGCGCAAGAGACCCAGTACTTC. Translated: CASSGLAQETQYF. V is TRBV19 and J is TRBJ2-5; D possibly corresponds to TRBD2 (6 bases). V lost 5 bases to trimming and J lost 2 bases, with 9 bases between them. Per the germline V gene, CDR1 is LNHDA and CDR2 is SQIVND (reference sequence). This CDR3 spans 13 amino acids.

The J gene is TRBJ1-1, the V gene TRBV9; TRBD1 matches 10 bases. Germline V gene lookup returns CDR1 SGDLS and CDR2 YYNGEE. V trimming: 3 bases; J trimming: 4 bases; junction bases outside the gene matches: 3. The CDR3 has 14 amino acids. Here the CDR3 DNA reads TGTGCCAGCAGCGGACAGGGGGCAGTCACTGAAGCTTTCTTT. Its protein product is CASSGQGAVTEAFF. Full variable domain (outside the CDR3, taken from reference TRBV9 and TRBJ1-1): DSGVTQTPKHLITATGQRVTLRCSPRSGDLSVYWYQQSLDQGLQFLIQYYNGEERAKGNILERFSAQQFPDLHSELNLSSLELGDSALYFCASSGQGAVTEAFFGQGTRLTVV.